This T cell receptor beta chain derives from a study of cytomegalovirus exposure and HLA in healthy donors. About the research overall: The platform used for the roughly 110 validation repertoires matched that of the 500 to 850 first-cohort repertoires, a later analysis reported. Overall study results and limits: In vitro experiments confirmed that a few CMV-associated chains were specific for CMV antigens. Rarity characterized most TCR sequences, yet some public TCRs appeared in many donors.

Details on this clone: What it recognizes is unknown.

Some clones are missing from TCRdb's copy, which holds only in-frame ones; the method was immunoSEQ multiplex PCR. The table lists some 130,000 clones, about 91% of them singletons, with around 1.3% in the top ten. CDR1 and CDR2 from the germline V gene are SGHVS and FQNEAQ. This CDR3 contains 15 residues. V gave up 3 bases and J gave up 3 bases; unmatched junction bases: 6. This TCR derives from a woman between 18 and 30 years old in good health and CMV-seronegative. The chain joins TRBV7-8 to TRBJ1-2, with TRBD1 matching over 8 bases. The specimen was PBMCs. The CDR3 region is CASSFIAGGDYGYTF. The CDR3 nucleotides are TGTGCCAGCAGCTTTATAGCAGGGGGCGACTATGGCTACACCTTC.